One and the same sample provided the 29 T cell receptor beta chains below, sequenced in a study of CD8 T cells in ankylosing spondylitis. General observations from the study: A TCR beta motif of fewer than ten highly homologous variants seemed to mark ankylosing spondylitis blood.

TCRdb fed the 5' RACE reads into MiXCR, producing one record per CDR3 protein. The sample contains approximately 520,000 distinct CDR3 sequences, about 5.4% of which appear only once. No antigen has been identified for these receptors. Material: blood, either unsorted or a sorted T cell fraction (not recorded which). Receptors originate from a male donor with ankylosing spondylitis.

V gene TRBV20-1 combines with J gene TRBJ1-1, with 9 positions matching TRBD1. The germline gives CDR1 DFQATT, CDR2 SNEGSKA (reference sequence). The CDR3 spans 17 residues. Trimming took 1 base from V and 1 from J; bases not matched to a gene: 10. The CDR3 reads CSARGGFPGQGNTEAFF. CDR3 coding DNA: TGCAGTGCTAGAGGCGGCTTCCCGGGACAGGGGAACACTGAAGCTTTCTTT.

This clonotype was observed many times. The junction and the germline gene differ at one end; a read error may be behind it. The chain joins TRBV7-2 to TRBJ2-7, with unresolved D. Germline-derived CDR1 and CDR2 are SGHTA and FQGNSA. The length of the CDR3 is 14 residues. This CDR3 reads CASSLILLSSEQYF. CDR3 coding DNA: TGTGCCAGCAGCTTAATCCTACTCTCCTCCGAGCAGTACTTC.

This clonotype was recorded a few times. V gene TRBV28 combines with J gene TRBJ2-3, with TRBD2 matching over 10 bases. The junction had 12 bases not matched to a gene; V was cut back by 6 bases and J by 3 bases. Germline-derived CDR1 and CDR2 are MDHEN and SYDVKM. The CDR3 is 17 amino acids. The CDR3 DNA is TGTGCCAGCAGCTGGACCCTAGCGGGAGAGGGTACAGATACGCAGTATTTT. It codes for CASSWTLAGEGTDTQYF.

This chain links TRBV11-2 with TRBJ2-5, with D possibly being TRBD1 (5 bases). The CDR3 consists of 12 residues. Germline V CDR1 and CDR2: SGHAT, FQNNGV. V lost 1 base, J lost 7 bases, and 7 bases lay in between. The CDR3 nucleotides are TGTGCCAGCAGCTTAGGTCAGGGGACCCAGTACTTC. It encodes CASSLGQGTQYF.

The table lists this clonotype with many counts. The J gene is TRBJ2-3, the V gene TRBV29-1, with D hard to call. Germline loops: CDR1 SQVTM, CDR2 ANQGSEA. V shed 4 bases and J shed 2 bases, with 7 bases lying between them. The CDR3 loop spans 12 amino acids. DNA for the CDR3: TGCAGCGTTGTGGCGGTCACAGATACGCAGTATTTT. It translates to CSVVAVTDTQYF.

This clonotype was detected ten times or more. The CDR3 region has the DNA TGCAGCCCAGATACTACCTACGAGCAGTACTTC. Translated: CSPDTTYEQYF. The chain recombines TRBV20-1 with TRBJ2-7, with no clear D. Per germline, CDR1 DFQATT and CDR2 SNEGSKA (reference sequence). CDR3 length: 11 amino acids.

This clonotype was seen many times. The CDR3 is CSASTNTQYF. In DNA form, the CDR3 reads TGCAGTGCCTCGACAAATACGCAGTATTTT. The chain joins TRBV20-1 to TRBJ2-3; D unclear. Trimming shortened V by 6 bases and J by 7 bases, and 8 bases separated the two germline ends. Germline CDR1 and CDR2: DFQATT and SNEGSKA (reference sequence). CDR3 size: 10 residues.

The table lists this clonotype with many counts. The chain couples TRBV6-2 or TRBV6-3 to TRBJ2-7; tentatively, D is TRBD1 (6 bases). V lost 4 bases to trimming and J lost 3 bases, with 13 bases between them. CDR1 is MNHEY and CDR2 is SVGEGT in the germline V gene. There are 14 residues in the CDR3. The DNA of the CDR3 is TGTGCCAGCAGTTCGGACAGTCCCATCTACGAGCAGTACTTC. Translation gives CASSSDSPIYEQYF.

This clonotype was counted ten times or more. V and J are TRBV28 and TRBJ2-1, with 10 bases identical to TRBD2. The germline V gene has CDR1 MDHEN and CDR2 SYDVKM. V shed 6 bases and J 1 base; nucleotides not matched to a gene: 3. This CDR3 spans 15 amino acids. CDR3 DNA sequence: TGTGCCAGCAGAACGGGACTAGCGTCCTACAATGAGCAGTTCTTC. Encoded protein: CASRTGLASYNEQFF.

The V and J genes are TRBV11-2 and TRBJ2-1, with 12 bases aligning to TRBD2. V dropped 3 bases and J dropped 9; count of bases not matched to a gene: 9. CDR1 and CDR2 from the germline V gene are SGHAT and FQNNGV. The CDR3 length is 16 residues. DNA of the CDR3: TGTGCCAGCAGCTTGCAGTCGACTAGCGGGAGTAGTGAGCAGTTCTTC. This codes for CASSLQSTSGSSEQFF.

The chain is built from TRBV7-3 and TRBJ2-3, with 13 positions matching TRBD2. The CDR3 covers 16 residues. Germline lookup yields CDR1 SGHTA and CDR2 FQGTGA. V lost 5 bases to trimming and J lost 3 bases; unmatched junction nucleotides: 5. CDR3 in amino acids: CASSTGLAGVTDTQYF. As DNA, the CDR3 is TGTGCCAGCAGCACTGGACTAGCGGGGGTTACAGATACGCAGTATTTT.

This clonotype was counted at least ten times. The chain combines TRBV6-5 with TRBJ1-2; D is uncertain. The CDR3 length is 14 residues. V lost 0 bases, J lost 8 bases, and 13 bases lay in between. Germline V lookup: CDR1 MNHEY, CDR2 SVGAGI. The CDR3, as DNA: TGTGCCAGCAGTTACTCGAGAAGGGATCGGGGCTACACCTTC. Encoded protein: CASSYSRRDRGYTF.

The table lists this clonotype with many counts. This rearrangement joins TRBV6-5 to TRBJ1-1; D not certain. CDR3 length: 13 amino acids. Trimming cost V 6 bases and J 2 bases, with 10 bases left between them. Germline-derived CDR1 and CDR2 are MNHEY and SVGAGI. This CDR3 is CASSYLDNTEAFF. The CDR3 DNA follows: TGTGCCAGCAGCTACCTGGACAACACTGAAGCTTTCTTT.

Ten or more counts support this clonotype. The chain recombines TRBV12-3 or TRBV12-4 with TRBJ1-1, with 9 positions matching TRBD1. Trimming took 5 bases from V and 1 from J; bases not matched to a gene: 11. This CDR3 comprises 17 residues. As DNA, the CDR3 is TGTGCCAGCAGTACCGGACCCGGGACAGGGACGAACACTGAAGCTTTCTTT. Amino acids: CASSTGPGTGTNTEAFF.

This clonotype was seen repeatedly, ten times or more. The V call is TRBV6-2 or TRBV6-3, the J call TRBJ2-7; TRBD2 aligns across 9 bases. Germline trimming cut 2 bases from V and 4 bases from J; bases unmatched to any gene: 6. Germline loops: CDR1 MNHEY, CDR2 SVGEGT. The CDR3 is 15 residues long. The CDR3 region is CASSYGLAGSYEQYF. CDR3 bases: TGTGCCAGCAGTTACGGGCTAGCGGGGTCATACGAGCAGTACTTC.

This clonotype was seen repeatedly, ten times or more. The V call is TRBV10-3, the J call TRBJ2-2; D may match TRBD1 or TRBD2 (5 bases each). The CDR3 covers 14 residues. V gave up 6 bases and J gave up 7 bases, with 15 bases separating them. The germline gives CDR1 ENHRY, CDR2 SYGVKD. CDR3 region: CAISGTAPVGELFF. The DNA for the CDR3 is TGTGCCATCAGCGGGACGGCCCCCGTCGGGGAGCTGTTTTTT.

In this sample, this clonotype turned up many times. The chain links TRBV4-3 to TRBJ2-3; TRBD2 aligns across 10 bases. Trimming took 0 bases from V and 1 from J; bases not matched to a gene: 4. Germline CDR1 LGHNA, CDR2 YSLEER. This CDR3 contains 17 residues. The CDR3 spells CASSQDYTSGGTDTQYF. Written as DNA, the CDR3 is TGCGCCAGCAGCCAAGATTATACTAGCGGGGGCACAGATACGCAGTATTTT.

This clonotype was detected many times. The chain is built from TRBV27 and TRBJ1-2, with a possible D match to TRBD1 (6 bases). Per the germline V gene, CDR1 is MNHEY and CDR2 is SMNVEV (reference sequence). V dropped 3 bases and J dropped 4 bases, with 15 bases sitting between them. The CDR3 is 15 residues long. The CDR3 loop is CASSFSGRGTYGYTF. CDR3 bases: TGTGCCAGCAGTTTCTCGGGCAGGGGCACCTATGGCTACACCTTC.

This clonotype was found many times. This rearrangement joins TRBV20-1 to TRBJ2-7, with D uncertain. Germline CDR1 and CDR2: DFQATT and SNEGSKA (reference sequence). The CDR3 has 14 residues. V lost 5 bases and J 2 bases, leaving 16 bases between the germline ends. This CDR3 reads CSAEMPTVPYEQYF. CDR3 nucleotide sequence: TGCAGTGCTGAGATGCCTACTGTACCCTACGAGCAGTACTTC.

Ten or more counts support this clonotype. This chain uses TRBV12-3 or TRBV12-4 with TRBJ2-3; D is uncertain. The V gene lost 6 bases and the J gene lost 6 bases, with 10 bases spanning the gap. CDR3 length: 12 residues. This CDR3 reads CASRSDGDTQYF. In nucleotides, the CDR3 is TGTGCCAGCAGAAGCGACGGGGATACGCAGTATTTT.

Ten or more counts support this clonotype. V and J are TRBV7-9 and TRBJ2-7; perhaps TRBD1 as D (6 bases). The CDR3 contains 12 residues. Trimming pared 5 bases from V and 8 bases from J, leaving 13 bases between. Germline V lookup: CDR1 SEHNR, CDR2 FQNEAQ (reference sequence). Here the CDR3 reads CASSTSRDKQYF. The CDR3 nucleotides read TGTGCCAGCAGCACCTCAAGGGACAAGCAGTACTTC. Drawing the rest from reference TRBV7-9 and TRBJ2-7, the complete variable domain is DTGVSQNPRHKITKRGQNVTFRCDPISEHNRLYWYRQTLGQGPEFLTYFQNEAQLEKSRLLSDRFSAERPKGSFSTLEIQRTEQGDSAMYLCASSTSRDKQYFGPGTRLTVT.

This clonotype has a handful of counts. The chain couples TRBV28 to TRBJ2-1; D perhaps matches TRBD1 (6 bases). This CDR3 has 15 amino acids. Trimming took 4 bases from V and 7 from J, leaving 17 bases between them. Germline CDR1 is MDHEN and CDR2 is SYDVKM. CDR3 DNA sequence: TGTGCCAGCAGTTCGGCAGGGGAAGGATGGAATGAGCAGTTCTTC. Its protein is CASSSAGEGWNEQFF.

This clonotype was seen many times. V is TRBV29-1 and J is TRBJ1-3; 8 bases are a match to TRBD1. The CDR3 contains 13 residues. The V gene's germline CDR1 is SQVTM and CDR2 ANQGSEA. The J segment lost 4 bases and the V segment lost 7 bases, leaving 6 bases of the junction unmatched. In nucleotides, the CDR3 is TGCAGCGGAGGACAGGGAGTGGGAAACACCATATATTTT. Encoded protein: CSGGQGVGNTIYF.

The sample holds many counts of this clonotype. This chain links TRBV4-2 with TRBJ1-1; 11 bases fit TRBD1. V lost 3 bases to trimming and J lost 4 bases; unmatched junction nucleotides: 1. The CDR3 covers 14 residues. CDR1 and CDR2 from the germline V gene are LGHNA and YNFKEQ. In nucleotides, the CDR3 is TGTGCCAGCAGCCAGGACAGGGGGCGCACTGAAGCTTTCTTT. Translation: CASSQDRGRTEAFF.

This clonotype was observed at least ten times. J is TRBJ1-1 and V is TRBV5-1, with 7 bases identical to TRBD1. Losses at the gene ends were 3 bases for V and 9 bases for J; bases not matched to a gene: 5. This CDR3 contains 12 residues. Germline CDR1 is SGHRS and CDR2 is YFSETQ. DNA of the CDR3: TGCGCCAGCAGCTCCGGACAGGCCCAAGCTTTCTTT. Amino acids: CASSSGQAQAFF.

This clonotype was detected a few times. This sequence joins TRBV5-6 and TRBJ2-2; D unresolved. The CDR3 runs to 13 residues. V was shortened by 2 bases and J by 6 bases, with 8 bases between the two germline ends. In germline, CDR1 is SGHDT, CDR2 YYEEEE. The CDR3 nucleotides are TGTGCCAGCAGCTTTGAGTTCGCCGGGGAGCTGTTTTTT. The encoded protein is CASSFEFAGELFF.

This clonotype appeared many times. V is TRBV5-4 and J is TRBJ2-3; D is tentatively TRBD1 or TRBD2 (7 bases each). This CDR3 region has 18 residues. Germline CDR1 SGHNT, CDR2 YYREEE (reference sequence). V gave up 4 bases and J gave up 4 bases, with 25 bases separating them. CDR3 sequence reads: CASSPQGVRGAKADTQYF. The CDR3 DNA sequence: TGTGCCAGCAGCCCCCAGGGGGTTCGGGGGGCGAAGGCAGATACGCAGTATTTT.

Ten or more counts support this clonotype. The chain is built from TRBV5-6 and TRBJ1-1; a weak D match, TRBD1 (6 bases). Per germline, CDR1 SGHDT and CDR2 YYEEEE. With 1 base removed from V and 0 bases from J, the gap between germline ends came to 10 bases. The CDR3 spans 15 residues. CDR3: CASSLRGALNTEAFF. The CDR3 DNA sequence: TGTGCCAGCAGCTTGCGGGGGGCGTTGAACACTGAAGCTTTCTTT.

J is TRBJ2-3 and V is TRBV29-1; D remains ambiguous. Germline CDR1 is SQVTM and CDR2 is ANQGSEA. The CDR3 contains 11 residues. V lost 3 bases, J lost 5 bases, and 6 bases lay in between. The CDR3 bases are TGCAGCGTTGATTGGCTAGATACGCAGTATTTT. Translated: CSVDWLDTQYF.